Reported below is one T cell receptor beta chain. This receptor's antigen is unknown. No base quality values were provided; no much bigger clone lies one nucleotide off. The record originates from a study of T cell responses to AZD1222 COVID-19 vaccine (dated by TCRdb to the early 2020s). General notes on the study: Because spike-specific TCR depth and breadth did not differ between the two schedules, AZD1222 recipients who got a second dose at roughly 4 weeks were pooled with those who got a second dose at roughly 12 weeks. A total of 230 to 250 trial participants underwent TCR sequencing, of whom roughly 210 received two doses of AZD1222 and about 25 received two doses of the MenACWY control vaccine. Enrollment into the trials was organized by age into subgroups of 18-55, 56-69 and 70-plus years, and those subgroups contained about 150, 27 and 61 TCR-sequenced participants, respectively. The study at large found these results: CD4 TCRs associated with the vaccine covered the entire spike protein, and the dominant responses were in regions 160-218 and 743-854. Conclusions about previously exposed vaccinees were limited because only six AZD1222 recipients were SARS-CoV-2 seropositive at baseline. A significant rise in spike-specific TCR breadth and depth was observed after two AZD1222 doses relative to day 0 and relative to MenACWY recipients. Because no day 14 peak-response samples were available, repertoires were characterized only after the peak T cell response. Nearly half of unique spike-specific TCRs reportedly recognized epitopes outside regions mutated in the B.1.351 and B.1.1.7 variants. In the small 56-69-year group, the increase in depth fell short of significance, most likely because of low power. Most participants were white British and females outnumbered males, and the authors suggested that clonal diversity may have been underestimated.

The sample's time point, from its label and the paper: baseline before first vaccination. Samples from vaccinated people were obtained from the UK trials COV001 and COV002, which included a single-blind randomized controlled phase 2/3 trial of AZD1222 (ChAdOx1 nCoV-19) in healthy adults. For TCRbeta chain sequencing, PBMC samples from trial participants were taken at day 0 and at day 28 after the second dose. The CDR3 numbers 14 residues from cysteine through phenylalanine. Only the CDR3 DNA stays, 42 bases, in frame from base 1. The germline V end is reduced by 1 base and the J end by 7 bases; junction bases left unmatched: 3. The germline V gene (reference sequence) yields SEHNR for CDR1 and FQNEAQ for CDR2. The CDR3 regions of human TCRbeta chains were subjected to immunosequencing. In the original analysis: Repertoire TCRs were checked for matches against a reference library of SARS-CoV-2-specific TCRs that had been generated using the MIRA antigen-specificity platform. Breadth was defined as the fraction of unique TCRs that were SARS-CoV-2-associated, and depth was defined as the fraction of total T cells that were SARS-CoV-2-associated. Using the MIRA data, each spike-specific TCR was assigned both to the spike region to which the TCR was reactive and to a CD4 or CD8 class. Log10-transformed breadth and depth values were compared by one-way ANOVA with Sidak's multiple comparisons tests. The clones in this table, taken by TCRdb from immuneACCESS, are in-frame only. Not every clone is retained; where verified, under half of the shortfall comes from an unresolved V gene, and the cause of the rest is unknown. The V and J calls and the clone size are those of that table, but D and trimming were determined from the DNA. The sample profile shows roughly 150,000 clones; about nine tenths of them were found once. The ten largest make up 1.5% to 2% of the sample.

Recombination connected TRBV7-9 to TRBJ1-2; 10 middle bases align to TRBD1. The TCR sequence derives from an adult in good health. Material: peripheral blood, obtained on day 0 of AZD1222 vaccination. CDR3 sequence: CASSLVGTGAGYTF. The DNA sequence follows: TGTGCCAGCAGCTTAGTTGGGACAGGGGCTGGCTACACCTTC.